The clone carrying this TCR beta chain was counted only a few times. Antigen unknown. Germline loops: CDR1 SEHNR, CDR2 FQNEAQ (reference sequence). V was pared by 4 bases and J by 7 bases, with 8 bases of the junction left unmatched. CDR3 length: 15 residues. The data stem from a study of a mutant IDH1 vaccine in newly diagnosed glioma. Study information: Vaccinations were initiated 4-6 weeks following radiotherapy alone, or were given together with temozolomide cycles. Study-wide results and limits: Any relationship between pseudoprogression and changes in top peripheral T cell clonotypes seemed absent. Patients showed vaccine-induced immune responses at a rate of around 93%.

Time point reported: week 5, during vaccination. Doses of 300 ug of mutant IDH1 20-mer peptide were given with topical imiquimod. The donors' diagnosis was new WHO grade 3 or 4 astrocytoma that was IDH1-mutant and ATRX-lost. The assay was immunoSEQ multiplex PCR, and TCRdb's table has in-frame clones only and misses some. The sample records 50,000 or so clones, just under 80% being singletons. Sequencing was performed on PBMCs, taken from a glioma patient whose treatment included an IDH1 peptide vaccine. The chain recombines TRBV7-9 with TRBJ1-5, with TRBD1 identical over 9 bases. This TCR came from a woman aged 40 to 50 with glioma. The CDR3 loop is CASSSQTGGDQPQHF. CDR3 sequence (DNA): TGTGCCAGCAGCTCTCAGACAGGGGGGGACCAGCCCCAGCATTTT. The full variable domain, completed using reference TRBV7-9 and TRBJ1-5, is DTGVSQNPRHKITKRGQNVTFRCDPISEHNRLYWYRQTLGQGPEFLTYFQNEAQLEKSRLLSDRFSAERPKGSFSTLEIQRTEQGDSAMYLCASSSQTGGDQPQHFGDGTRLSIL.